One sample yielded the 20 T cell receptor beta chains listed below, sequenced in a study of blood T cell repertoires in COVID-19 (dated by TCRdb to about 2020). The method was the immunoSEQ multiplex PCR assay. TCRdb stores this immuneACCESS table with in-frame sequences only. Part of the clones is absent; in the studies checked, under half of the shortfall reflects unresolved V genes, and no reason is known for the rest. This sample has 270,000 or so clones in its table, and less than 95% of those were observed once. The ten biggest clones cover 2.8% of the sample. Sequenced sample: PBMCs or T cells enriched from blood (not recorded which). The receptors come from a man in his forties who had been exposed to COVID-19.

This chain links TRBV5-4 with TRBJ2-5; 8 bases fit TRBD1. The trim removed 2 bases at V and 5 bases at J, leaving 17 bases unmatched. The CDR3 sequence is 18 residues long. Germline CDR1 is SGHNT and CDR2 is YYREEE (reference sequence). CDR3 DNA sequence: TGTGCCAGCAGCTTAAACGGACAGGGCCTCTGGGGGGTTGAGACCCAGTACTTC. Translation: CASSLNGQGLWGVETQYF.

The rearrangement links TRBV19 to TRBJ2-2, with 13 bases matching TRBD2. There are 18 residues in the CDR3. Germline V gene sequence: CDR1 LNHDA, CDR2 SQIVND (reference sequence). V trimming: 4 bases; J trimming: 3 bases; junction bases outside the gene matches: 8. CDR3 protein: CASSNSQGLAGHTGELFF. Here the CDR3 DNA reads TGTGCCAGTAGTAATAGCCAGGGACTAGCGGGACACACCGGGGAGCTGTTTTTT.

The rearrangement joins TRBV5-6 to TRBJ1-2; a weak D match, TRBD1 (6 bases). CDR1 SGHDT and CDR2 YYEEEE come from the germline V gene. This CDR3 region has 14 residues. Trimming removed 1 base from V and 3 bases from J, with 10 bases in between. The CDR3 nucleotides are TGTGCCAGCAGCTTGTCTCCAGGGGACTATGGCTACACCTTC. Encoded protein: CASSLSPGDYGYTF.

V is TRBV19 and J is TRBJ2-1, with D uncertain. CDR1 and CDR2 (germline): LNHDA, SQIVND (reference sequence). The CDR3 extends over 12 amino acids. The ends were cut back, 1 base at V and 7 bases at J, with 5 bases in the middle. Here the CDR3 reads CASSIVKNEQFF. DNA of the CDR3: TGTGCCAGTAGTATAGTTAAAAATGAGCAGTTCTTC.

V gene TRBV6-5 combines with J gene TRBJ2-5; TRBD2 is a possible D gene (5 bases). Trimming took 7 bases from V and 5 from J, leaving 17 bases between them. The CDR3 loop spans 14 amino acids. Germline V lookup: CDR1 MNHEY, CDR2 SVGAGI. The CDR3 protein is CASMDPGSRETQYF. CDR3 coding DNA: TGTGCCAGCATGGACCCGGGGTCTAGGGAGACCCAGTACTTC.

The chain joins TRBV6-5 to TRBJ2-5, with D possibly TRBD1 on 5 matching bases. Trimming stripped 6 bases from V and 3 bases from J, with 11 bases between. The germline gives CDR1 MNHEY, CDR2 SVGAGI. The CDR3 is 13 residues long. CDR3 DNA sequence: TGTGCCAGCAGCCTTGCAGGGAAAGAGACCCAGTACTTC. Amino acids: CASSLAGKETQYF.

V gene TRBV6-5 combines with J gene TRBJ1-1; D ambiguous. The V gene's germline CDR1 is MNHEY and CDR2 SVGAGI. The length of the CDR3 is 16 residues. Trimming removed 4 bases at V and 0 bases at J, with 15 bases between. In nucleotides, the CDR3 is TGTGCCAGCAGTTGCGAAAAAGCCGTGTTGAACACTGAAGCTTTCTTT. Encoded protein: CASSCEKAVLNTEAFF.

The CDR3 reads CASSLERNEKLFF. CDR3 bases: TGTGCCAGCAGCTTAGAGAGGAATGAAAAACTGTTTTTT. The chain links TRBV11-3 to TRBJ1-4, with no clear D. V was shortened by 0 bases and J by 5 bases, with 4 bases between the two germline ends. This CDR3 has 13 amino acids. Per the germline V gene, CDR1 is SGHNT and CDR2 is YENEEA.

The gene calls are TRBV9 and TRBJ2-7; 8 nucleotides line up with TRBD2. The CDR3 has 15 residues. V gave up 2 bases and J gave up 4 bases; unmatched junction bases: 8. In germline, CDR1 is SGDLS, CDR2 YYNGEE. CDR3 DNA sequence: TGTGCCAGCAGCGTTCAGGGACTAGGGGTTTACGAGCAGTACTTC. Translation gives CASSVQGLGVYEQYF. Combining the CDR3 with reference TRBV9 and TRBJ2-7 gives the whole variable domain DSGVTQTPKHLITATGQRVTLRCSPRSGDLSVYWYQQSLDQGLQFLIQYYNGEERAKGNILERFSAQQFPDLHSELNLSSLELGDSALYFCASSVQGLGVYEQYFGPGTRLTVT.

This clone has just a few counts. The chain uses TRBV5-5 and TRBJ1-3; D is unresolved. V lost 5 bases to trimming and J lost 0 bases, with 9 bases between them. Germline assignment: CDR1 SGHKS and CDR2 YYEKEE (reference sequence). The CDR3 is made up of 14 amino acids. Here the CDR3 reads CASSSHSSGNTIYF. CDR3 nucleotide sequence: TGTGCCAGCAGTTCACACAGCTCTGGAAACACCATATATTTT.

This clone has just a few counts. The chain has TRBV15 and TRBJ2-1; D unresolved. V was clipped by 0 bases and J by 9 bases, with 12 bases between them. The length of the CDR3 is 14 residues. Germline lookup yields CDR1 LNHNV and CDR2 YYDKDF (reference sequence). In DNA, the CDR3 is TGTGCCACCAGCAGAGAAGTAGCTGATACTGAGCAGTTCTTC. Its translation: CATSREVADTEQFF.

The chain has TRBV10-3 and TRBJ2-7; D not resolved. This CDR3 region has 13 residues. Germline V gives CDR1 ENHRY, CDR2 SYGVKD. V shed 3 bases and J shed 3 bases, with 9 bases lying between them. The CDR3 is CAISEDGYYEQYF. The CDR3 nucleotides are TGTGCCATCAGTGAAGACGGGTACTACGAGCAGTACTTC.

The chain employs TRBV30 and TRBJ1-4, with D perhaps matching TRBD1 (5 bases). Germline CDR1 is GTSNPN and CDR2 is SVGIG (reference sequence). The germline V and J ends were trimmed by 3 bases and 5 bases, with 16 bases remaining between them. CDR3 length: 15 residues. In DNA, the CDR3 is TGTGCCTGGAGAGAGACAGAAATGTACAATGAAAAACTGTTTTTT. Protein product: CAWRETEMYNEKLFF.

As DNA, the CDR3 is TGTGCCAGCAGTGAATTTGGGGGACTAGGTGTCAATGAGCAGTTCTTC. Translation gives CASSEFGGLGVNEQFF. The chain uses TRBV6-1 and TRBJ2-1; 8 bases agree with TRBD2. Trimming removed 2 bases from V and 6 bases from J; junction bases left unmatched: 9. Germline V gene data show CDR1 as MNHNS and CDR2 as SASEGT. The CDR3 spans 16 residues.

The chain uses TRBV11-3 and TRBJ1-1; D not resolved. Trimming cost V 5 bases and J 2 bases, with 9 bases left between them. The CDR3 length is 13 residues. In germline, CDR1 is SGHNT, CDR2 YENEEA. The CDR3 protein is CASSIGLNTEAFF. CDR3 DNA: TGTGCCAGCAGCATCGGACTAAACACTGAAGCTTTCTTT. Supplemented by reference TRBV11-3 and TRBJ1-1, the full variable domain reads EAGVVQSPRYKIIEKKQPVAFWCNPISGHNTLYWYLQNLGQGPELLIRYENEEAVDDSQLPKDRFSAERLKGVDSTLKIQPAELGDSAVYLCASSIGLNTEAFFGQGTRLTVV.

In nucleotides, the CDR3 is TGTGCCATCAGCTCGGGACAGGGTGGAAGGGGCACTGAAGCTTTCTTT. Residues: CAISSGQGGRGTEAFF. The chain carries TRBV10-3 and TRBJ1-1; 9 bases are a match to TRBD1. V shed 6 bases and J 4 bases; nucleotides not matched to a gene: 12. The CDR3 loop spans 16 amino acids. Germline CDR1 is ENHRY and CDR2 is SYGVKD.

By share, this clone ranks as medium-sized (0.01 to 0.1%). The CDR3 here is CASSFWSLYSGNTIYF. The CDR3 coding sequence is TGTGCCAGCAGCTTTTGGAGTCTTTACTCTGGAAACACCATATATTTT. The chain recombines TRBV7-8 with TRBJ1-3; no firm D call. Germline CDR1 is SGHVS and CDR2 is FQNEAQ. The CDR3 is 16 amino acids. V was pared by 3 bases and J by 0 bases, with 12 bases between.

The gene calls are TRBV10-3 and TRBJ2-7, with 8 nucleotides matching TRBD2. The V segment lost 5 bases and the J segment 4 bases; nucleotides outside the gene matches: 10. Germline V CDR1 and CDR2: ENHRY, SYGVKD. The CDR3 runs to 15 residues. The CDR3 region has the DNA TGTGCCATCAGTTCCCCTTTAGCGGGAAAATACGAGCAGTACTTC. Encoded protein: CAISSPLAGKYEQYF.

This clone was seen once. The chain recombines TRBV19 with TRBJ1-1; tentatively, D is TRBD1 (5 bases). The CDR3 loop spans 15 amino acids. V lost 4 bases, J lost 4 bases, and 16 bases lay in between. Germline V gene data show CDR1 as LNHDA and CDR2 as SQIVND (reference sequence). In DNA, the CDR3 is TGTGCCAGTAGTACAACAGGATTTCTTGGCACTGAAGCTTTCTTT. Its protein product is CASSTTGFLGTEAFF. Full variable domain (rest looked up from reference TRBV19 and TRBJ1-1): DGGITQSPKYLFRKEGQNVTLSCEQNLNHDAMYWYRQDPGQGLRLIYYSQIVNDFQKGDIAEGYSVSREKKESFPLTVTSAQKNPTAFYLCASSTTGFLGTEAFFGQGTRLTVV.

The V call is TRBV28, the J call TRBJ1-2; 7 nucleotides align to TRBD1. This CDR3 is 13 amino acids long. The junction had 11 bases not matched to a gene; V was cut back by 8 bases and J by 8 bases. The germline CDR1 and CDR2 sequences are MDHEN and SYDVKM. The CDR3 is CASHLEGAYGYTF. The CDR3 DNA sequence: TGTGCCAGCCACCTAGAGGGGGCTTACGGCTACACCTTC.